This passage covers 6 T cell receptor beta chains from one sample sequenced in a study of blood T cells in healthy people across ages. The second PCR ran about 6 to 11 cycles with a sample-barcoded 5' primer and J-beta primers. TCRdb fed the 5' RACE reads into MiXCR, producing one record per CDR3 protein. This table holds 600,000 or so distinct CDR3 sequences, around 50% found once. Sequencing input: blood. The source is a man older than 75 in good health.

This clonotype was observed a handful of times. The chain carries TRBV29-1 and TRBJ2-3; 8 nucleotides agree with TRBD1. Trimming took 7 bases from V and 0 from J; bases not matched to a gene: 9. The CDR3 is 15 amino acids. Per the germline V gene, CDR1 is SQVTM and CDR2 is ANQGSEA. In DNA, the CDR3 is TGCAGCGCCCTGGGGACAGGTCAAAGCACAGATACGCAGTATTTT. This gives the protein CSALGTGQSTDTQYF.

This clonotype was found a few times. The chain links TRBV20-1 to TRBJ2-3; D is unresolved. The CDR3 spans 11 residues. From germline, CDR1 is DFQATT and CDR2 SNEGSKA (reference sequence). The V end was cut by 5 bases, the J end by 5 bases, with 8 bases between. The CDR3: CSAPNVDTQYF. The CDR3 DNA sequence: TGCAGTGCTCCTAATGTAGATACGCAGTATTTT.

A remark on this clonotype: Being one base from a much bigger clone, this may be a read error. The chain recombines TRBV6-5 with TRBJ2-7; 8 nucleotides match TRBD2. Germline V gene sequence: CDR1 MNHEY, CDR2 SVGAGI. CDR3 length: 15 residues. In DNA form, the CDR3 reads TGTGCCGGCAGTTACGGAGCGGGAGAAACTTACGAGCAGTACTTC. It codes for CAGSYGAGETYEQYF.

The rearrangement uses TRBV7-2 and TRBJ2-1; possibly TRBD2 for D (6 bases). The better agreement between TRBJ2-7 and the DNA end casts doubt on the J call. Germline CDR1 SGHTA, CDR2 FQGNSA. The CDR3 sequence is 14 residues long. The CDR3: CASSYAGGKNEQYF. CDR3 DNA: TGTGCCAGCAGCTACGCCGGGGGAAAAAATGAGCAGTACTTC.

The chain is built from TRBV28 and TRBJ2-2; TRBD2 agrees at 10 bases. The germline gives CDR1 MDHEN, CDR2 SYDVKM. V trimming: 7 bases; J trimming: 4 bases; junction bases outside the gene matches: 9. The CDR3 is made up of 16 amino acids. Here the CDR3 DNA reads TGTGCCAGCATCGATAGCGGGAGGCGTATCACCGGGGAGCTGTTTTTT. This encodes CASIDSGRRITGELFF.

The chain recombines TRBV20-1 with TRBJ2-7; 7 bases line up with TRBD2. V lost 0 bases to trimming and J lost 7 bases; unmatched junction nucleotides: 12. Germline CDR1 and CDR2: DFQATT and SNEGSKA (reference sequence). This CDR3 comprises 15 residues. CDR3 DNA: TGCAGTGCTAGAGAGTGGAGCGGGGCGAACAATGAGCAGTACTTC. It translates to CSAREWSGANNEQYF.